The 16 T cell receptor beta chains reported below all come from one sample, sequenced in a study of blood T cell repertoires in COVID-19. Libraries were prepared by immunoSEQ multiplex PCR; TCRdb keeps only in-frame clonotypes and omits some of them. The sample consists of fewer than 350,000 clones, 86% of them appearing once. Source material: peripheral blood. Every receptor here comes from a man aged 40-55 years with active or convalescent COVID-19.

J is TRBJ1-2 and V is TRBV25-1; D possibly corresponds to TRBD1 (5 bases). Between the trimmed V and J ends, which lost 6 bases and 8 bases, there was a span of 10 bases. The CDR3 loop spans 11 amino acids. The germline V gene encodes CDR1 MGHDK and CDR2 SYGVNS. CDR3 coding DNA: TGTGCCAGCAGCGTTGGGGGGGGCTACACCTTC. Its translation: CASSVGGGYTF.

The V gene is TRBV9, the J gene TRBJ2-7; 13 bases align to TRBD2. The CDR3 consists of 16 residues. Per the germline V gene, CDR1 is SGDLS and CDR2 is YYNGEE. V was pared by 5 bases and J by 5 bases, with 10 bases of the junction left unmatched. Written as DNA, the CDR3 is TGTGCCAGCAGTAGTATAGCCGGGACTAGCGGGGACGAGCAGTACTTC. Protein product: CASSSIAGTSGDEQYF.

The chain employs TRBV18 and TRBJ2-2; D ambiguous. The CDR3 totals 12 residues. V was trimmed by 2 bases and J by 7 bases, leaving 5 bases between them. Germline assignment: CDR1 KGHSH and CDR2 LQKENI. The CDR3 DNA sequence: TGTGCCAGCTCACCATACAGCGGGGAGCTGTTTTTT. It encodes CASSPYSGELFF.

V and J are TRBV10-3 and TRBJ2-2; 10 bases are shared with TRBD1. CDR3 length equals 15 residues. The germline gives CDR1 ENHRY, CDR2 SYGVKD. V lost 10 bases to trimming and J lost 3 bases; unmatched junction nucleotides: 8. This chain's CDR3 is CATLPGTGDTGELFF. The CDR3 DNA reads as TGTGCCACTTTACCGGGGACAGGGGACACCGGGGAGCTGTTTTTT.

CDR3 loop: CASSSGEWETQYF. The DNA of the CDR3 is TGTGCCAGCAGCTCTGGTGAGTGGGAGACCCAGTACTTC. The V gene is TRBV12-3 or TRBV12-4, the J gene TRBJ2-5; D not certain. CDR3 length: 13 amino acids. Trimming left V 6 bases short and J 5 bases short, with 13 bases between.

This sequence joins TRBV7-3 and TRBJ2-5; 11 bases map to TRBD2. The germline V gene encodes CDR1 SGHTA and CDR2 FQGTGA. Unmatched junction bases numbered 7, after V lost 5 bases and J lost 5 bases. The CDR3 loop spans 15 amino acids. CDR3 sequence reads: CASSTASGGMETQYF. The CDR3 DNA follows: TGTGCCAGCAGCACCGCTAGCGGGGGGATGGAGACCCAGTACTTC.

In nucleotides, the CDR3 is TGCAGCGGGGAAGGACAGATGAACACTGAAGCTTTCTTT. Amino acid sequence: CSGEGQMNTEAFF. The V and J genes are TRBV29-1 and TRBJ1-1, with D perhaps matching TRBD1 (6 bases). Germline assignment: CDR1 SQVTM and CDR2 ANQGSEA. The ends were cut back, 7 bases at V and 0 bases at J, with 12 bases in the middle. The CDR3 length is 13 residues.

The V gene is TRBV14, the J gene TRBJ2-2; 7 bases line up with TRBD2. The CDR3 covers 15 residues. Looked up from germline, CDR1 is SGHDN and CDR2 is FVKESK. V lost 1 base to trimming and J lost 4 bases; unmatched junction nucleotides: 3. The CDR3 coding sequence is TGTGCCAGCAGCCAAGTACGCGGGGGCACCGGGGAGCTGTTTTTT. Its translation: CASSQVRGGTGELFF.

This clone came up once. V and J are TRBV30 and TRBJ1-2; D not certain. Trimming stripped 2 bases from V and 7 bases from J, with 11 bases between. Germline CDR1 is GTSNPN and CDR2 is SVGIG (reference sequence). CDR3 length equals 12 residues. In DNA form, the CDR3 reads TGTGCCTGGAGTCCGGCCGGCGGTGGCTACACCTTC. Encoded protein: CAWSPAGGGYTF.

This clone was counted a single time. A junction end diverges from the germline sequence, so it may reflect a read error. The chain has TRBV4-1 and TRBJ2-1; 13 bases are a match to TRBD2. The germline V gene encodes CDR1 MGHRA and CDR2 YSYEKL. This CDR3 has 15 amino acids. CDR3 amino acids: CASGQTSGRGDEQFF. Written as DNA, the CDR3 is TGCGCCAGCGGCCAAACTAGCGGGAGGGGGGATGAGCAGTTCTTC.

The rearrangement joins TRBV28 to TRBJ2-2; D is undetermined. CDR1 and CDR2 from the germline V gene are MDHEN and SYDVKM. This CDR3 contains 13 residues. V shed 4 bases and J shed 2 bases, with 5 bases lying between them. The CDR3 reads CASSSGNTGELFF. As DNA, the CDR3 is TGTGCCAGCAGTTCCGGTAACACCGGGGAGCTGTTTTTT.

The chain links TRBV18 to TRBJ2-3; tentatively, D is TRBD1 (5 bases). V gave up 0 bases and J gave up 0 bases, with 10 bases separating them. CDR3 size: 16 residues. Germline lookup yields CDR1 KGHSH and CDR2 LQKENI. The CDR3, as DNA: TGTGCCAGCTCACCACCCACAGGCGCTAGCACAGATACGCAGTATTTT. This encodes CASSPPTGASTDTQYF.

The CDR3 bases are TGTGCCAGCAGTGAAGTTAGGCAGGGAACCTCACCCCTCCACTTT. Its translation: CASSEVRQGTSPLHF. The chain recombines TRBV2 with TRBJ1-6; D may be TRBD1 (5 bases). Germline CDR1 is SNHLY and CDR2 is FYNNEI. This CDR3 region has 15 residues. The V end lost 1 base, the J end lost 10 bases, and 14 bases lay between the germline ends.

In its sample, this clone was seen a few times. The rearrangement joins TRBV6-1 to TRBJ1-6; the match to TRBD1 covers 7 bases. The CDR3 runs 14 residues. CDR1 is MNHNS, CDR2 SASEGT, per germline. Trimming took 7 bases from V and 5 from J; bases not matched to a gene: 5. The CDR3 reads CASNQDRDNSPLHF. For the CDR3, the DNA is TGTGCCAGCAACCAAGACAGGGATAATTCACCCCTCCACTTT.

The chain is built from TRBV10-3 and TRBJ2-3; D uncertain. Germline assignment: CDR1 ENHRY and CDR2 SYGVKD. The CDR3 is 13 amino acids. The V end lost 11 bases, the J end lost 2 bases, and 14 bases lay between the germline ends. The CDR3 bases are TGTGCCGCCTGCCGGTTGCCCACAGATACGCAGTATTTT. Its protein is CAACRLPTDTQYF.

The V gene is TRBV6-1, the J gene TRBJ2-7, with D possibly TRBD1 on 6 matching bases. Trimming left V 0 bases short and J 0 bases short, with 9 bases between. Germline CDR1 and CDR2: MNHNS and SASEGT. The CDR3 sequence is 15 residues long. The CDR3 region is CASSEATGHSYEQYF. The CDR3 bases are TGTGCCAGCAGTGAAGCGACAGGCCACTCCTACGAGCAGTACTTC.